The next 30 T cell receptor beta chains were all read from a single sample in a study of control samples from healthy donors and cancer patients. Repertoires were generated with immunoSEQ multiplex PCR, while TCRdb's copy carries only in-frame clones and drops some. Among about 180,000 clones listed, roughly 92% were seen once. Sequencing was carried out using blood. The receptors come from a woman aged 18-30 years in good health.

The chain carries TRBV12-3 or TRBV12-4 and TRBJ1-4; no definite D call. The CDR3 has 12 residues. The V end was cut by 8 bases, the J end by 7 bases, with 11 bases between. The CDR3 here is CASQFLGEKLFF. For the CDR3, the DNA is TGTGCCAGCCAGTTCTTAGGTGAAAAACTGTTTTTT.

The rearrangement links TRBV3-1 (or the pseudogene TRBV3-2) to TRBJ2-3, with TRBD2 matching 10 bases. V gave up 3 bases and J gave up 1 base; unmatched junction bases: 16. Per germline, CDR1 LGHDT and CDR2 YNNKEL (reference sequence). The CDR3 is made up of 20 amino acids. CDR3 nucleotide sequence: TGTGCCAGCAGCCACCCTAGTCGCGAAAGGCTAGCGGGGGGCACAGATACGCAGTATTTT. Translated, it gives CASSHPSRERLAGGTDTQYF.

The chain carries TRBV11-3 and TRBJ2-7, with D tentatively TRBD1 or TRBD2 (5 bases each). CDR1 SGHNT and CDR2 YENEEA come from the germline V gene. The CDR3 sequence is 14 residues long. Trimming pared 2 bases from V and 2 bases from J, leaving 10 bases between. The CDR3 DNA follows: TGTGCCAGCAGCTTATACGGGGCCGCCTACGAGCAGTACTTC. This encodes CASSLYGAAYEQYF.

The CDR3 loop reads CATSRGARGYTEAFF. For the CDR3, the DNA is TGTGCCACCAGCAGAGGGGCCAGGGGGTACACTGAAGCTTTCTTT. The chain joins TRBV15 to TRBJ1-1, with 7 bases matching TRBD1. Per the germline V gene, CDR1 is LNHNV and CDR2 is YYDKDF (reference sequence). Trimming at V came to 1 base and at J to 3 bases, leaving 5 bases not matched to a gene. The CDR3 has 15 residues.

Turning to this clone: Other DNA sequences within the sample encode an identical CDR3. The genes are TRBV13 and TRBJ2-3, with no clear D. The germline V gene encodes CDR1 PRHDT and CDR2 FYEKMQ (reference sequence). This CDR3 is built from 15 residues. The V and J ends lost 5 bases and 6 bases respectively, with 18 bases between them. The CDR3 spells CASSLQSGPADTQYF. In DNA form, the CDR3 reads TGTGCCAGCAGCCTACAATCCGGACCGGCGGATACGCAGTATTTT.

This chain uses TRBV6-6 with TRBJ1-4; D possibly corresponds to TRBD1 (5 bases). Germline lookup yields CDR1 MNHNY and CDR2 SVGAGI (reference sequence). The CDR3 consists of 14 residues. V lost 0 bases and J lost 8, with 10 bases in between. CDR3 sequence: CASSYSGPGEKLFF. The CDR3 nucleotides read TGTGCCAGCAGTTACTCGGGGCCCGGGGAAAAACTGTTTTTT.

This chain joins TRBV5-4 and TRBJ2-5; 14 nucleotides agree with TRBD2. V dropped 1 base and J dropped 2; count of bases not matched to a gene: 4. Per germline, CDR1 SGHNT and CDR2 YYREEE (reference sequence). This CDR3 has 17 amino acids. The CDR3 loop reads CASSLRGTSGSQETQYF. CDR3 coding DNA: TGTGCCAGCAGCTTGAGAGGGACTAGCGGGAGTCAAGAGACCCAGTACTTC.

V is TRBV2 and J is TRBJ1-1; TRBD1 matches at 7 bases. The CDR3 has 12 residues. Germline V CDR1 and CDR2: SNHLY, FYNNEI. The V and J ends lost 10 bases and 3 bases, in that order; junction bases with no gene match: 5. The CDR3 spells CANRQGDTEAFF. CDR3 in DNA: TGTGCCAACCGACAGGGAGACACTGAAGCTTTCTTT.

The chain joins TRBV7-9 to TRBJ2-3; D not resolved. Germline V gene sequence: CDR1 SEHNR, CDR2 FQNEAQ (reference sequence). This CDR3 is 13 amino acids long. Trimming pared 5 bases from V and 9 bases from J, leaving 15 bases between. The CDR3 is CASSPTPGMTQYF. CDR3 nucleotides: TGTGCCAGCAGCCCAACGCCTGGGATGACGCAGTATTTT.

V usage is TRBV27 and J usage is TRBJ2-1; no clear D. This CDR3 is 12 amino acids long. V lost 3 bases, J lost 5 bases, and 5 bases lay in between. The germline CDR1 and CDR2 sequences are MNHEY and SMNVEV (reference sequence). CDR3: CASSFTHNEQFF. The DNA for the CDR3 is TGTGCCAGCAGTTTTACCCACAATGAGCAGTTCTTC.

The V gene is TRBV4-3, the J gene TRBJ2-4, with D possibly being TRBD1 (5 bases). The germline CDR1 and CDR2 sequences are LGHNA and YSLEER. The V end lost 0 bases, the J end lost 9 bases, and 12 bases lay between the germline ends. The CDR3 runs 14 residues. The CDR3 is CASSQDGQGRIQYF. In nucleotides, the CDR3 is TGCGCCAGCAGCCAAGATGGGCAGGGCCGCATTCAGTACTTC.

The genes are TRBV27 and TRBJ1-6, with D perhaps matching TRBD1 (5 bases). Trimming took off 0 bases at V and 7 bases at J, with 16 bases between the two ends. Germline V gene lookup returns CDR1 MNHEY and CDR2 SMNVEV (reference sequence). The CDR3 consists of 17 residues. This CDR3 reads CASSLSPRGVGNSPLHF. CDR3 nucleotides: TGTGCCAGCAGTTTATCCCCCCGGGGGGTAGGGAATTCACCCCTCCACTTT.

The V gene is TRBV10-3, the J gene TRBJ1-1; a weak D match, TRBD1 (6 bases). Germline lookup yields CDR1 ENHRY and CDR2 SYGVKD. The CDR3 is 12 residues long. Trimming left V 9 bases short and J 0 bases short, with 8 bases between. This CDR3 is CAIGQLNTEAFF. The CDR3 DNA reads TGTGCCATAGGACAGCTGAACACTGAAGCTTTCTTT.

The DNA for the CDR3 is TGTGCCAGTAGTATAGGCCGCGCGTCCCAGGAGCTGTTTTTT. This sequence encodes CASSIGRASQELFF. This sequence joins TRBV19 and TRBJ2-2; no firm D call. This CDR3 contains 14 residues. Germline CDR1 is LNHDA and CDR2 is SQIVND (reference sequence). V shed 1 base and J shed 10 bases, with 13 bases lying between them. The full variable domain, with the rest looked up from reference TRBV19 and TRBJ2-2, is DGGITQSPKYLFRKEGQNVTLSCEQNLNHDAMYWYRQDPGQGLRLIYYSQIVNDFQKGDIAEGYSVSREKKESFPLTVTSAQKNPTAFYLCASSIGRASQELFFGEGSRLTVL.

The V call is TRBV18, the J call TRBJ1-1, with a weak D call TRBD1 (6 bases). The CDR3 sequence is 15 residues long. Germline CDR1 KGHSH, CDR2 LQKENI. Trimming cost V 1 base and J 3 bases, with 12 bases left between them. CDR3 sequence reads: CASSPRWGQDTEAFF. DNA for the CDR3: TGTGCCAGCTCACCACGATGGGGGCAGGACACTGAAGCTTTCTTT.

The chain has TRBV7-9 and TRBJ1-1; TRBD1 matches at 8 bases. Germline loops: CDR1 SEHNR, CDR2 FQNEAQ (reference sequence). V was clipped by 1 base and J by 5 bases; unmatched bases: 6. There are 15 residues in the CDR3. Here the CDR3 reads CASSLDPGGWTEAFF. In nucleotides, the CDR3 is TGTGCCAGCAGCTTAGATCCAGGGGGCTGGACTGAAGCTTTCTTT.

The rearrangement joins TRBV5-1 to TRBJ2-5; D not certain. The germline CDR1 and CDR2 sequences are SGHRS and YFSETQ. The CDR3 runs 11 residues. V was pared by 2 bases and J by 4 bases, with 3 bases between. The CDR3 DNA follows: TGCGCCAGCAGCTTTGGAGAGACCCAGTACTTC. Encoded protein: CASSFGETQYF.

V is TRBV24-1 and J is TRBJ2-2; tentatively, D is TRBD2 (7 bases). The CDR3 sequence is 17 residues long. V was shortened by 5 bases and J by 7 bases, with 22 bases between the two germline ends. CDR1 and CDR2 from the germline V gene are KGHDR and SFDVKD. This CDR3 reads CATSVWRFGGQVGELFF. In DNA, the CDR3 is TGTGCCACCAGTGTTTGGAGGTTCGGGGGGCAGGTCGGGGAGCTGTTTTTT.

The V gene is TRBV28, the J gene TRBJ2-7, with TRBD2 as a possible D gene (7 bases). The CDR3 extends over 15 amino acids. Between the trimmed V and J ends, which lost 7 bases and 3 bases, there was a span of 19 bases. Germline V gene sequence: CDR1 MDHEN, CDR2 SYDVKM. This chain's CDR3 is CASTSPRGGNYEQYF. CDR3 DNA: TGTGCCAGCACCTCCCCTAGGGGGGGGAACTACGAGCAGTACTTC.

The gene calls are TRBV7-2 and TRBJ2-1; the D gene is possibly TRBD1 (6 bases). Trimming shortened V by 5 bases and J by 8 bases, and 13 bases separated the two germline ends. CDR1 is SGHTA and CDR2 is FQGNSA in the germline V gene. The CDR3 has 13 amino acids. CDR3 DNA sequence: TGTGCCAGCAGCGCCGACAGGACTGATGAGCAGTTCTTC. It translates to CASSADRTDEQFF.

This clone was detected a few times. V and J are TRBV19 and TRBJ1-5; 7 positions agree with TRBD1. With 5 bases clipped from V and 7 bases from J, the junction kept 11 bases outside the gene matches. There are 15 residues in the CDR3. Germline-derived CDR1 and CDR2 are LNHDA and SQIVND (reference sequence). The CDR3 loop is CASSPTGIVTQPQHF. Here the CDR3 DNA reads TGTGCCAGTAGTCCGACAGGGATAGTTACACAGCCCCAGCATTTT.

The rearrangement uses TRBV5-1 and TRBJ2-3; no reliable D call. This CDR3 contains 14 residues. Trimming took 4 bases from V and 6 from J, leaving 15 bases between them. CDR1 is SGHRS and CDR2 is YFSETQ in the germline V gene. The CDR3 bases are TGCGCCAGCAGCCCGGCAGGCGGCTCCGATACGCAGTATTTT. Its translation is CASSPAGGSDTQYF.

The chain joins TRBV14 to TRBJ2-7; 9 bases are a match to TRBD1. J lost 2 bases, V lost 5 bases, and 7 bases had no gene match. The CDR3 has 15 amino acids. In germline, CDR1 is SGHDN, CDR2 FVKESK. CDR3: CASSGDRVSPYEQYF. CDR3 DNA: TGTGCCAGCAGCGGGGACAGGGTCTCCCCCTACGAGCAGTACTTC.

The chain combines TRBV7-9 with TRBJ1-1; 12 bases fit TRBD1. The CDR3 is made up of 16 amino acids. Unmatched junction bases numbered 6, after V lost 4 bases and J lost 3 bases. The germline V gene encodes CDR1 SEHNR and CDR2 FQNEAQ (reference sequence). CDR3 sequence reads: CASSSWDRGPDTEAFF. For the CDR3, the DNA is TGTGCCAGCAGCTCCTGGGACAGGGGGCCTGACACTGAAGCTTTCTTT. The whole variable domain, filled in from reference TRBV7-9 and TRBJ1-1, reads DTGVSQNPRHKITKRGQNVTFRCDPISEHNRLYWYRQTLGQGPEFLTYFQNEAQLEKSRLLSDRFSAERPKGSFSTLEIQRTEQGDSAMYLCASSSWDRGPDTEAFFGQGTRLTVV.

The chain uses TRBV29-1 and TRBJ1-2, with a weak D call TRBD1 (5 bases). CDR3 length: 11 residues. V lost 3 bases to trimming and J lost 4 bases, with 6 bases between them. Germline V gene lookup returns CDR1 SQVTM and CDR2 ANQGSEA. CDR3 sequence reads: CSVDRAYGYTF. The CDR3 DNA reads as TGCAGCGTTGACAGGGCCTATGGCTACACCTTC.

The chain couples TRBV11-3 to TRBJ2-7, with D maybe TRBD1 (6 bases). The CDR3 spans 13 residues. The germline V and J ends were trimmed by 5 bases and 3 bases, with 11 bases remaining between them. CDR1 and CDR2 from the germline V gene are SGHNT and YENEEA. The CDR3 sequence is CASSPTGDYEQYF. CDR3 DNA sequence: TGTGCCAGCAGCCCGACAGGAGACTACGAGCAGTACTTC.

The table lists this clone with a few counts. The chain is built from TRBV23-1 and TRBJ1-6; TRBD1 might be the D (6 bases). TRBV23-1 is identified as an open reading frame with a role that is uncertain. The CDR3 length is 18 residues. With 4 bases removed from V and 0 bases from J, the gap between germline ends came to 16 bases. The CDR3 sequence: CASSPSGQNSSYNSPLHF. In DNA form, the CDR3 reads TGCGCCAGCAGTCCCTCAGGACAGAACAGCTCCTATAATTCACCCCTCCACTTT.

The genes are TRBV18 and TRBJ2-1; weak D call: TRBD2 (6 bases). V dropped 0 bases and J dropped 4 bases, with 13 bases sitting between them. This CDR3 has 16 residues. Germline CDR1 is KGHSH and CDR2 is LQKENI. The DNA of the CDR3 is TGTGCCAGCTCACCACCGGGGGGACTCTCTTACAATGAGCAGTTCTTC. This encodes CASSPPGGLSYNEQFF. Supplemented by reference TRBV18 and TRBJ2-1, the full variable domain reads NAGVMQNPRHLVRRRGQEARLRCSPMKGHSHVYWYRQLPEEGLKFMVYLQKENIIDESGMPKERFSAEFPKEGPSILRIQQVVRGDSAAYFCASSPPGGLSYNEQFFGPGTRLTVL.

The J gene is TRBJ1-1, the V gene TRBV11-2; 7 positions match TRBD1. CDR1 is SGHAT and CDR2 is FQNNGV in the germline V gene. There are 16 residues in the CDR3. The V gene end was trimmed by 0 bases and the J gene end by 4 bases; junction bases not matched to a gene: 8. CDR3 region: CASSLETTGLVTEAFF. The CDR3 DNA reads TGTGCCAGCAGCTTAGAAACGACAGGGTTGGTCACTGAAGCTTTCTTT. Filled out from reference TRBV11-2 and TRBJ1-1, the complete variable domain reads EAGVAQSPRYKIIEKRQSVAFWCNPISGHATLYWYQQILGQGPKLLIQFQNNGVVDDSQLPKDRFSAERLKGVDSTLKIQPAKLEDSAVYLCASSLETTGLVTEAFFGQGTRLTVV.

The V gene is TRBV5-1, the J gene TRBJ1-5, with 11 bases lining up with TRBD1. V trimming: 4 bases; J trimming: 4 bases; junction bases outside the gene matches: 4. The CDR3 totals 15 residues. The V gene's germline CDR1 is SGHRS and CDR2 YFSETQ. CDR3 residues: CASSIGTGGNQPQHF. Here the CDR3 DNA reads TGCGCCAGCAGCATTGGGACAGGGGGGAATCAGCCCCAGCATTTT.